This T cell receptor (beta chain) was identified during a study of blood T cell repertoires in COVID-19. Study in general: Some COVID-19 samples were acute and others convalescent; all came from the United States, Italy and Spain. T cells, B-cell-depleted T cells, or PBMCs provided the cDNA or gDNA that served as material.

Under the authors' procedure: Reference gene primers were amplified, and this amplification served to estimate nucleated cell counts. Sequenced by immunoSEQ multiplex PCR; TCRdb stores in-frame clones only, minus some. V and J calls and clone size are those listed in that table; D and trimming were worked out from the DNA. Of some 65,000 clones in the sample, about 88% were seen once. V was trimmed by 6 bases and J by 5 bases, leaving 11 bases between them. The V gene's germline CDR1 is MNHEY and CDR2 SVGAGI. There are 13 residues in the CDR3. The rearrangement joins TRBV6-5 to TRBJ2-1, with D perhaps TRBD2 (5 bases). Sequencing was performed on peripheral blood. The sequence derives from a man aged 60 to 75 with acute or convalescent COVID-19. CDR3 bases: TGTGCCAGCAGCTCCGACGGGAACAATGAGCAGTTCTTC. It translates to CASSSDGNNEQFF.